What follows is one T cell receptor (beta chain) and its context. Per the study methods: From reference gene primer amplification, estimates of nucleated cell counts were derived. Measured with immunoSEQ multiplex PCR; TCRdb has only the in-frame clones, and not every one. Clone size and V and J calls were adopted from that table, with D and trimming inferred from the DNA. Altogether tens of thousands of clones are present, 70% to 90% being singletons, with the ten largest covering over 1.3%. The data were obtained in a study of blood T cell repertoires in COVID-19. Overall study context: The cDNA or gDNA used as material had been derived from T cells, B-cell-depleted T cells, or PBMCs.

V was pared by 8 bases and J by 0 bases, with 16 bases between. This CDR3 comprises 15 residues. Germline V gene data show CDR1 as SNHLY and CDR2 as FYNNEI. Sample: peripheral blood. This receptor was obtained from a woman in her sixties with acute or convalescent COVID-19. The chain recombines TRBV2 with TRBJ1-2; tentative D call: TRBD1 (6 bases). CDR3 nucleotide sequence: TGTGCCAGCCTACAGGGAACCTACACTAACTATGGCTACACCTTC. Protein product: CASLQGTYTNYGYTF.